The sample holds one count of the clone carrying this T cell receptor beta chain. Its antigen remains unknown. V was pared by 1 base and J by 2 bases, with 9 bases between. CDR3 length: 15 residues. Germline V lookup: CDR1 DFQATT, CDR2 SNEGSKA (reference sequence). These data are taken from a study of vaccination and CD4 T cells after COVID-19. Whole-study results and caveats: A nonsignificant rise from roughly 22 to 38 was seen in the median number of SARS-CoV-2-reactive clonotypes.

Treatment meaning: roughly 11-day PBMC culture with coronavirus spike peptide pools or control peptides (ViraFEST assay). An Oncomine TCR Beta short-read assay was used to sequence the DNA from cultured CD4+ T cells. TCRdb ran MiXCR on the PCR reads and lists one entry per CDR3 protein. The table includes about 18,000 distinct CDR3 sequences, approximately 56% detected once. This receptor was obtained from a human donor who had recovered from COVID-19. Sequencing was performed on CD4+ T cells from blood, cultured in vitro, taken before SARS-CoV-2 vaccination. The chain joins TRBV20-1 to TRBJ2-6; no reliable D call. The CDR3: CSARVRAAGANVLTF. The CDR3 DNA reads TGCAGTGCTAGAGTAAGGGCGGCTGGGGCCAACGTCCTGACTTTC.